What follows are 7 T cell receptor beta chains derived from one specimen sequenced in a study of blood T cells in healthy people across ages. Then a second PCR, running roughly 7 to 11 cycles, was carried out with a sample-barcoded 5' primer and a J-beta primer mix. MiXCR was run by TCRdb on the 5' RACE reads, yielding one entry per CDR3 protein. The sample has 1.5 million to 2 million distinct CDR3 sequences, around 40% seen once. The specimen was blood. The receptors shown here come from a human donor in good health.

V is TRBV28 and J is TRBJ1-4, with 10 bases lining up with TRBD1. V dropped 6 bases and J dropped 8; count of bases not matched to a gene: 12. The CDR3 is 16 amino acids. The germline CDR1 and CDR2 sequences are MDHEN and SYDVKM. The CDR3 nucleotides read TGTGCCAGCAGCCAGACAGGGGGCGAAATATGGGAAAAACTGTTTTTT. Its translation: CASSQTGGEIWEKLFF.

The chain is built from TRBV20-1 and TRBJ1-2; D might be TRBD1 (6 bases). V was trimmed by 5 bases and J by 6 bases, leaving 13 bases between them. This CDR3 is 12 amino acids long. Germline V CDR1 and CDR2: DFQATT, SNEGSKA (reference sequence). As DNA, the CDR3 is TGCAGTGCTCACAGGGTAAAGGATGGCTACACCTTC. Amino acids: CSAHRVKDGYTF.

This chain links TRBV28 with TRBJ1-5; unclear D gene. Germline assignment: CDR1 MDHEN and CDR2 SYDVKM. The CDR3 totals 15 residues. Between the trimmed V and J ends, which lost 6 bases and 5 bases, there was a span of 17 bases. The CDR3 reads CASRISLRSDQPQHF. The CDR3 coding sequence is TGTGCCAGCAGAATATCCCTCAGGTCCGATCAGCCCCAGCATTTT.

This clonotype showed up just a few times. The rearrangement joins TRBV5-1 to TRBJ2-1, with TRBD2 matching 9 bases. This CDR3 has 15 amino acids. V lost 5 bases, J lost 0 bases, and 3 bases stayed unmatched. Germline V gene sequence: CDR1 SGHRS, CDR2 YFSETQ. This CDR3 is CASRRLADSYNEQFF. The CDR3 DNA reads TGCGCCAGCAGGAGACTAGCGGACTCCTACAATGAGCAGTTCTTC. Filled out from reference TRBV5-1 and TRBJ2-1, the complete variable domain reads KAGVTQTPRYLIKTRGQQVTLSCSPISGHRSVSWYQQTPGQGLQFLFEYFSETQRNKGNFPGRFSGRQFSNSRSEMNVSTLELGDSALYLCASRRLADSYNEQFFGPGTRLTVL.

The table lists this clonotype with many counts. V gene TRBV29-1 combines with J gene TRBJ2-1; 9 bases map to TRBD1. The CDR3 has 14 residues. After removal of 6 bases from V and 4 bases from J, the junction contained 7 bases not matched to a gene. Germline assignment: CDR1 SQVTM and CDR2 ANQGSEA. The CDR3 nucleotides read TGCAGCGTGGCTGACAGGGGGGTTTACAATGAGCAGTTCTTC. Encoded protein: CSVADRGVYNEQFF.

This chain connects TRBV7-9 to TRBJ1-1; D remains unclear. CDR1 is SEHNR, CDR2 FQNEAQ, per germline (reference sequence). V dropped 5 bases and J dropped 8 bases, with 18 bases sitting between them. The CDR3 spans 14 residues. CDR3 loop: CASSVSWRAGEAFF. The CDR3 bases are TGTGCCAGCAGCGTGTCTTGGAGGGCGGGAGAAGCTTTCTTT.

A few counts support this clonotype. V usage is TRBV2 and J usage is TRBJ2-1, with 8 bases lining up with TRBD1. The CDR3 is 15 amino acids. V shed 6 bases and J 0 bases; nucleotides not matched to a gene: 4. From germline, CDR1 is SNHLY and CDR2 FYNNEI. The CDR3 is CASRRDRSSYNEQFF. The CDR3 DNA is TGTGCCAGCAGAAGGGACAGGAGCTCCTACAATGAGCAGTTCTTC.